These 21 T cell receptor beta chains came from one sample sequenced in a study of blood T cell repertoires in COVID-19. Data came from immunoSEQ multiplex PCR; TCRdb stores just in-frame clones and leaves some out. The sample contains 190,000 or so clones, around 90% of which appear only once. The sample consisted of peripheral blood. These receptors were collected from a man aged 35-49 years with active or convalescent COVID-19.

V and J are TRBV12-3 or TRBV12-4 and TRBJ2-5; D not resolved. The CDR3 covers 13 residues. V was trimmed by 1 base and J by 2 bases, leaving 5 bases between them. The CDR3 sequence is CASSLEQQETQYF. The CDR3 bases are TGTGCCAGCAGTTTAGAACAGCAAGAGACCCAGTACTTC.

The V and J genes are TRBV9 and TRBJ2-7; the D gene is possibly TRBD2 (6 bases). The CDR3 is 14 residues long. V was trimmed by 3 bases and J by 7 bases, leaving 17 bases between them. The germline CDR1 and CDR2 sequences are SGDLS and YYNGEE. CDR3 DNA: TGTGCCAGCAGCGCGGCGGGACTGTTGGGAGAGCAGTACTTC. It is translated as CASSAAGLLGEQYF.

The chain couples TRBV5-8 to TRBJ1-5; D gene uncertain. Trimming shortened V by 0 bases and J by 4 bases, and 11 bases separated the two germline ends. Germline CDR1 SGHTS, CDR2 YDEGEE. The CDR3 runs to 15 residues. The CDR3 sequence: CASSLAQELNQPQHF. In DNA form, the CDR3 reads TGTGCCAGCAGCTTGGCCCAAGAACTTAATCAGCCCCAGCATTTT.

V and J are TRBV12-5 and TRBJ1-1, with D perhaps matching TRBD1 (5 bases). The ends were cut back, 6 bases at V and 1 base at J, with 12 bases in the middle. CDR3 length: 14 amino acids. The germline gives CDR1 LGHNT, CDR2 FRNRAP. DNA for the CDR3: TGTGCTAGTGGCCGCCTGACAGAGAACACTGAAGCTTTCTTT. Translation gives CASGRLTENTEAFF. Full variable domain (outside the CDR3, taken from reference TRBV12-5 and TRBJ1-1): DARVTQTPRHKVTEMGQEVTMRCQPILGHNTVFWYRQTMMQGLELLAYFRNRAPLDDSGMPKDRFSAEMPDATLATLKIQPSEPRDSAVYFCASGRLTENTEAFFGQGTRLTVV.

The chain joins TRBV30 to TRBJ1-4; TRBD1 is a possible D gene (5 bases). Trimming removed 1 base from V and 0 bases from J, with 9 bases in between. Germline-derived CDR1 and CDR2 are GTSNPN and SVGIG (reference sequence). This CDR3 spans 15 amino acids. CDR3 amino acids: CAWSETAATNEKLFF. The CDR3 DNA is TGTGCCTGGAGTGAGACAGCCGCAACTAATGAAAAACTGTTTTTT.

The V call is TRBV18, the J call TRBJ2-2; 9 bases match TRBD1. V dropped 2 bases and J dropped 0; count of bases not matched to a gene: 4. Germline assignment: CDR1 KGHSH and CDR2 LQKENI. The CDR3 totals 17 residues. The CDR3 loop reads CASSPRGTGSNTGELFF. The CDR3 DNA reads TGTGCCAGCTCACCAAGGGGGACAGGGTCGAACACCGGGGAGCTGTTTTTT. Together with reference TRBV18 and TRBJ2-2, the CDR3 gives the full variable domain: NAGVMQNPRHLVRRRGQEARLRCSPMKGHSHVYWYRQLPEEGLKFMVYLQKENIIDESGMPKERFSAEFPKEGPSILRIQQVVRGDSAAYFCASSPRGTGSNTGELFFGEGSRLTVL.

The chain joins TRBV12-5 to TRBJ2-5, with a possible D match to TRBD1 (5 bases). V lost 1 base and J lost 0, with 9 bases in between. There are 15 residues in the CDR3. The germline gives CDR1 LGHNT, CDR2 FRNRAP. The CDR3 bases are TGTGCTAGTGGTTTGGGACAGAAGTACCAAGAGACCCAGTACTTC. Its translation: CASGLGQKYQETQYF.

The chain recombines TRBV20-1 with TRBJ2-5, with 13 bases aligning to TRBD2. After removal of 3 bases from V and 1 base from J, the junction contained 11 bases not matched to a gene. Germline-derived CDR1 and CDR2 are DFQATT and SNEGSKA (reference sequence). CDR3 size: 18 residues. In DNA, the CDR3 is TGCAGTGCTAGTATTTGGACTAGCGGGGGAGAACTCCAAGAGACCCAGTACTTC. Its protein product is CSASIWTSGGELQETQYF.

V gene TRBV27 combines with J gene TRBJ2-7; TRBD1 matches at 8 bases. This CDR3 contains 14 residues. J gave up 3 bases and V 5 bases, and 6 bases lay outside the gene matches. Looked up from germline, CDR1 is MNHEY and CDR2 is SMNVEV (reference sequence). This CDR3 reads CASSTRDRNYEQYF. The CDR3 nucleotides are TGTGCCAGCAGTACCCGGGACAGGAACTACGAGCAGTACTTC.

The chain is built from TRBV2 and TRBJ1-2; 8 nucleotides align to TRBD1. Germline V lookup: CDR1 SNHLY, CDR2 FYNNEI. This CDR3 has 14 amino acids. V shed 8 bases, J shed 4 bases, and the junction held 9 bases outside the gene matches. CDR3 nucleotide sequence: TGTGCCAGCCCGGACAGGGACAGAAGCTATGGCTACACCTTC. Encoded protein: CASPDRDRSYGYTF.

The chain recombines TRBV14 with TRBJ2-1; no firm D call. The V gene's germline CDR1 is SGHDN and CDR2 FVKESK. The germline V and J ends were trimmed by 0 bases and 10 bases, with 4 bases remaining between them. The CDR3 covers 11 residues. The DNA of the CDR3 is TGTGCCAGCAGCCAAGACAGGGAGCAGTTCTTC. Translated: CASSQDREQFF.

This sequence joins TRBV2 and TRBJ1-6, with D perhaps matching TRBD1 (5 bases). This CDR3 region has 14 residues. Trimming took off 7 bases at V and 9 bases at J, with 16 bases between the two ends. Germline CDR1 is SNHLY and CDR2 is FYNNEI. The CDR3 reads CASNLWGEGSPLHF. The CDR3 region has the DNA TGTGCCAGCAATCTATGGGGGGAGGGTTCACCCCTCCACTTT.

As to this clone: The junction departs from the called germline gene at one end, perhaps through a read error. V is TRBV6-2 or TRBV6-3 and J is TRBJ1-2; 9 positions match TRBD1. The CDR3 spans 14 residues. Germline CDR1 MNHEY, CDR2 SVGEGT. The CDR3 loop is CANSGGQGNYGYTF. CDR3 sequence (DNA): TGTGCCAACAGTGGGGGACAGGGAAACTATGGCTACACCTTC.

This rearrangement joins TRBV19 to TRBJ2-7; 8 bases match TRBD2. The trim removed 5 bases at V and 2 bases at J, leaving 11 bases unmatched. CDR3 length: 16 residues. In germline, CDR1 is LNHDA, CDR2 SQIVND (reference sequence). The CDR3 coding sequence is TGTGCCAGTAGTGCGGCTCTCGCGGGGGGCCCCTACGAGCAGTACTTC. Protein: CASSAALAGGPYEQYF.

The V call is TRBV4-2, the J call TRBJ1-5; 9 bases are shared with TRBD1. Germline V lookup: CDR1 LGHNA, CDR2 YNFKEQ. Unmatched junction bases numbered 8, after V lost 4 bases and J lost 4 bases. This CDR3 is 16 amino acids long. This chain's CDR3 is CASSRDREVSNQPQHF. DNA of the CDR3: TGTGCCAGCAGCCGGGACAGGGAGGTTTCTAATCAGCCCCAGCATTTT.

This chain links TRBV7-8 with TRBJ1-1, with D hard to call. Germline-derived CDR1 and CDR2 are SGHVS and FQNEAQ. The CDR3 is made up of 14 amino acids. Trimming took 5 bases from V and 5 from J, leaving 15 bases between them. This CDR3 is CASSGRLAGTEAFF. DNA of the CDR3: TGTGCCAGCAGCGGAAGACTCGCGGGGACTGAAGCTTTCTTT.

J is TRBJ2-5 and V is TRBV24-1, with D maybe TRBD2 (7 bases). CDR1 KGHDR and CDR2 SFDVKD come from the germline V gene. With 3 bases removed from V and 4 bases from J, the gap between germline ends came to 17 bases. This CDR3 has 16 residues. The CDR3 loop is CATSDPGGSEGETQYF. The CDR3 DNA sequence: TGTGCCACCAGTGATCCGGGGGGCTCCGAAGGAGAGACCCAGTACTTC.

The J gene is TRBJ2-3, the V gene TRBV9; possibly TRBD2 for D (5 bases). The CDR3 sequence is 15 residues long. V gave up 4 bases and J gave up 7 bases, with 19 bases separating them. CDR1 SGDLS and CDR2 YYNGEE come from the germline V gene. CDR3 sequence reads: CASSSSGGEKNTQYF. The CDR3 DNA sequence: TGTGCCAGCAGCTCGAGCGGTGGGGAAAAAAATACGCAGTATTTT.

The chain joins TRBV28 to TRBJ1-3, with D hard to call. CDR1 MDHEN and CDR2 SYDVKM come from the germline V gene. The CDR3 is 12 residues long. The V gene lost 6 bases and the J gene lost 0 bases, with 3 bases spanning the gap. The CDR3 bases are TGTGCCAGCAGGAGCTCTGGAAACACCATATATTTT. This translates into CASRSSGNTIYF. Using reference TRBV28 and TRBJ1-3 for the parts outside the CDR3, the full variable domain is DVKVTQSSRYLVKRTGEKVFLECVQDMDHENMFWYRQDPGLGLRLIYFSYDVKMKEKGDIPEGYSVSREKKERFSLILESASTNQTSMYLCASRSSGNTIYFGEGSWLTVV.

This chain connects TRBV9 to TRBJ2-3; a weak D match, TRBD1 (5 bases). Germline V CDR1 and CDR2: SGDLS, YYNGEE. The germline V and J ends were trimmed by 4 bases and 0 bases, with 21 bases remaining between them. The CDR3 sequence is 18 residues long. The CDR3: CASSSRQFLDSSTDTQYF. In nucleotides, the CDR3 is TGTGCCAGCAGCTCAAGACAGTTCCTCGATTCTAGCACAGATACGCAGTATTTT.

The gene calls are TRBV5-1 and TRBJ2-1, with a possible D match to TRBD1 (5 bases). V lost 2 bases and J 0 bases, leaving 12 bases between the germline ends. The CDR3 sequence is 16 residues long. Germline-derived CDR1 and CDR2 are SGHRS and YFSETQ. The chain's CDR3 is CASSLGAYSSYNEQFF. In nucleotides, the CDR3 is TGCGCCAGCAGCTTAGGGGCCTACAGCTCCTACAATGAGCAGTTCTTC.